A single sample is the source of the 27 T cell receptor beta chains below, sequenced in a study of cytomegalovirus exposure and HLA in healthy donors. It was with 60 Vbeta and 13 Jbeta primers that the PCR ran. Repertoires were generated with immunoSEQ multiplex PCR, while TCRdb's copy carries only in-frame clones and drops some. Of fewer than 200,000 clones in the sample, about 71% are singletons; the top ten hold more than 2.5%. The sample taken for sequencing was PBMCs. The source is a woman in her 30s in good health and CMV-seronegative.

CDR3 loop: CASSSTGQDFSTDTQYF. CDR3 nucleotides: TGTGCCAGCAGCTCCACAGGACAGGATTTTAGCACAGATACGCAGTATTTT. The chain links TRBV7-9 to TRBJ2-3; 7 bases agree with TRBD1. There are 17 residues in the CDR3. The V segment lost 4 bases and the J segment 0 bases; nucleotides outside the gene matches: 10. Germline lookup yields CDR1 SEHNR and CDR2 FQNEAQ (reference sequence).

The V gene is TRBV6-6, the J gene TRBJ2-5, with D hard to call. The end of the DNA aligns better with TRBJ2-7, so the J call may be wrong. The V gene's germline CDR1 is MNHNY and CDR2 SVGAGI (reference sequence). The CDR3 spans 14 residues. In DNA form, the CDR3 reads TGTGCCAGCAGTCACCTATTTATAGCAGACGAGCAGTACTTC. This codes for CASSHLFIADEQYF.

The J gene is TRBJ2-5, the V gene TRBV28, with D perhaps matching TRBD1 (7 bases). The J call may be faulty, since TRBJ2-7 better matches the DNA end. This CDR3 region has 16 residues. From germline, CDR1 is MDHEN and CDR2 SYDVKM. CDR3 protein: CASRGGTARFSYEQYF. The CDR3, as DNA: TGTGCCAGCAGGGGCGGGACAGCTCGATTTTCCTACGAGCAGTACTTC.

The chain has TRBV6-6 and TRBJ1-3; 8 bases align to TRBD1. This CDR3 has 15 amino acids. Germline V gives CDR1 MNHNY, CDR2 SVGAGI (reference sequence). The V and J ends lost 6 bases and 0 bases, in that order; junction bases with no gene match: 4. CDR3 loop: CASSRTGNSGNTIYF. Here the CDR3 DNA reads TGTGCCAGCAGCAGGACAGGGAACTCTGGAAACACCATATATTTT.

The CDR3 region is CASSLAGGTPSQQETQYF. The CDR3 DNA reads TGTGCCAGCAGCTTGGCGGGGGGGACCCCCTCACAACAAGAGACCCAGTACTTC. This chain links TRBV5-4 with TRBJ2-5; 8 positions agree with TRBD2. This CDR3 has 18 residues. The junction had 12 bases not matched to a gene; V was cut back by 0 bases and J by 2 bases. Germline V CDR1 and CDR2: SGHNT, YYREEE (reference sequence).

This clone was seen a single time. This CDR3 reads CASSAPGQKLDTQYF. CDR3 sequence (DNA): TGTGCCAGCAGCGCCCCCGGACAGAAGTTGGATACGCAGTATTTT. The V and J genes are TRBV9 and TRBJ2-3, with a tentative D call TRBD1 (6 bases). This CDR3 comprises 15 residues. CDR1 and CDR2 from the germline V gene are SGDLS and YYNGEE. V lost 3 bases to trimming and J lost 6 bases, with 17 bases between them.

The rearrangement joins TRBV5-1 to TRBJ2-3, with TRBD2 matching 9 bases. Per the germline V gene, CDR1 is SGHRS and CDR2 is YFSETQ. Unmatched junction bases numbered 5, after V lost 4 bases and J lost 2 bases. The CDR3 consists of 15 residues. The DNA for the CDR3 is TGCGCCAGCAGCGCTAGCGGGGCCCTCACAGATACGCAGTATTTT. Protein product: CASSASGALTDTQYF.

This sequence joins TRBV5-4 and TRBJ1-6; the D is unclear. CDR1 SGHNT and CDR2 YYREEE come from the germline V gene (reference sequence). The V and J ends lost 0 bases and 8 bases respectively, with 12 bases between them. This CDR3 has 15 amino acids. CDR3 in DNA: TGTGCCAGCAGCTTGGGACGGAGAACGGATTCACCCCTCCACTTT. It is translated as CASSLGRRTDSPLHF. Using reference TRBV5-4 and TRBJ1-6 for the parts outside the CDR3, the full variable domain is ETGVTQSPTHLIKTRGQQVTLRCSSQSGHNTVSWYQQALGQGPQFIFQYYREEENGRGNFPPRFSGLQFPNYSSELNVNALELDDSALYLCASSLGRRTDSPLHFGNGTRLTVT.

The rearrangement uses TRBV2 and TRBJ2-3, with 8 positions matching TRBD2. With V trimmed by 6 bases and J by 6 bases, 8 bases remained unmatched. The CDR3 spans 14 residues. CDR1 and CDR2 from the germline V gene are SNHLY and FYNNEI. CDR3 nucleotides: TGTGCCAGCAGGATGACTAGCGCGGGGGATACGCAGTATTTT. As protein: CASRMTSAGDTQYF. Variable domain in full (rest from reference TRBV2 and TRBJ2-3): EPEVTQTPSHQVTQMGQEVILRCVPISNHLYFYWYRQILGQKVEFLVSFYNNEISEKSEIFDDQFSVERPDGSNFTLKIRSTKLEDSAMYFCASRMTSAGDTQYFGPGTRLTVL.

V is TRBV5-1 and J is TRBJ2-1, with 10 bases fitting TRBD2. CDR1 and CDR2 (germline): SGHRS, YFSETQ. The CDR3 spans 17 residues. V dropped 4 bases and J dropped 2; count of bases not matched to a gene: 9. CDR3 protein: CASSEYLAGAPYNEQFF. Here the CDR3 DNA reads TGCGCCAGCAGCGAATATCTAGCGGGAGCCCCCTACAATGAGCAGTTCTTC. Using reference TRBV5-1 and TRBJ2-1 for the parts outside the CDR3, the full variable domain is KAGVTQTPRYLIKTRGQQVTLSCSPISGHRSVSWYQQTPGQGLQFLFEYFSETQRNKGNFPGRFSGRQFSNSRSEMNVSTLELGDSALYLCASSEYLAGAPYNEQFFGPGTRLTVL.

Comments on this clone: Compared with germline, one end of the junction differs, possibly owing to a read error. V and J are TRBV7-9 and TRBJ2-7; D is unresolved. CDR1 and CDR2 (germline): SEHNR, FQNEAQ (reference sequence). The CDR3 contains 12 residues. CDR3 sequence reads: CSSSLSTYEQYF. In DNA, the CDR3 is TGTTCCAGCAGCTTAAGCACCTACGAGCAGTACTTC.

This CDR3 is CASIPSSGSGNTIYF. CDR3 coding DNA: TGTGCCAGCATTCCCTCCAGCGGCTCTGGAAACACCATATATTTT. The rearrangement links TRBV28 to TRBJ1-3; D unresolved. The germline V gene encodes CDR1 MDHEN and CDR2 SYDVKM. V was shortened by 7 bases and J by 0 bases, with 13 bases between the two germline ends. This CDR3 has 15 residues.

This chain joins TRBV7-2 and TRBJ2-7; D might be TRBD2 (7 bases). The CDR3 contains 14 residues. Per germline, CDR1 SGHTA and CDR2 FQGNSA. Trimming left V 3 bases short and J 3 bases short, with 12 bases between. The CDR3 reads CASSFGGQLYEQYF. The DNA of the CDR3 is TGTGCCAGCAGCTTCGGGGGGCAGCTCTACGAGCAGTACTTC.

The chain employs TRBV5-1 and TRBJ2-7, with 7 positions matching TRBD1. CDR1 and CDR2 (germline): SGHRS, YFSETQ. This CDR3 comprises 14 residues. V was pared by 3 bases and J by 5 bases, with 8 bases of the junction left unmatched. This CDR3 is CASSSGTVFNEQYF. DNA of the CDR3: TGCGCCAGCAGCTCCGGGACAGTCTTCAACGAGCAGTACTTC.

The chain uses TRBV6-1 and TRBJ2-7, with 7 bases lining up with TRBD1. V gave up 7 bases and J gave up 2 bases; unmatched junction bases: 8. The CDR3 extends over 14 amino acids. Germline V CDR1 and CDR2: MNHNS, SASEGT. CDR3 residues: CASKYRGDPYEQYF. The CDR3 nucleotides read TGTGCCAGCAAGTACAGGGGAGACCCCTACGAGCAGTACTTC.

The chain couples TRBV28 to TRBJ2-5; 8 nucleotides match TRBD2. Germline V CDR1 and CDR2: MDHEN, SYDVKM. The CDR3 runs to 12 residues. The J segment lost 5 bases and the V segment lost 6 bases, leaving 2 bases of the junction unmatched. The DNA of the CDR3 is TGTGCCAGCAGCCCGGGGGGGGAGACCCAGTACTTC. It specifies CASSPGGETQYF.

This chain links TRBV27 with TRBJ2-2; 7 nucleotides match TRBD1. CDR1 is MNHEY and CDR2 is SMNVEV in the germline V gene (reference sequence). J lost 4 bases, V lost 6 bases, and 11 bases had no gene match. The CDR3 contains 16 residues. DNA for the CDR3: TGTGCCAGCAGGACTTTGAGACAGGGTTCCACCGGGGAGCTGTTTTTT. Its protein is CASRTLRQGSTGELFF.

This clone was counted a few times. V gene TRBV7-3 combines with J gene TRBJ2-1, with TRBD2 identical over 12 bases. Germline V CDR1 and CDR2: SGHTA, FQGTGA. Losses at the gene ends were 4 bases for V and 8 bases for J; bases not matched to a gene: 3. The CDR3 sequence is 14 residues long. CDR3 sequence: CASSSSGRADEQFF. The CDR3, as DNA: TGTGCCAGCAGCTCTAGCGGGAGGGCGGATGAGCAGTTCTTC.

The table lists this clone with a count of one. The genes are TRBV9 and TRBJ2-3; TRBD2 might be the D (6 bases). CDR3 length: 13 residues. The germline V gene encodes CDR1 SGDLS and CDR2 YYNGEE. The V end was cut by 3 bases, the J end by 5 bases, with 10 bases between. The CDR3 region has the DNA TGTGCCAGCAGCGAGGCGGGGCGAGATACGCAGTATTTT. The encoded protein is CASSEAGRDTQYF.

This chain links TRBV2 with TRBJ2-2; 7 bases match TRBD2. This CDR3 spans 15 amino acids. With V trimmed by 6 bases and J by 5 bases, 9 bases remained unmatched. Per the germline V gene, CDR1 is SNHLY and CDR2 is FYNNEI. This chain's CDR3 is CASRSGLVSTGELFF. The CDR3 DNA reads TGTGCCAGCAGGTCCGGACTAGTGAGTACCGGGGAGCTGTTTTTT.

V is TRBV29-1 and J is TRBJ1-1; D might be TRBD1 (6 bases). This CDR3 contains 14 residues. The germline gives CDR1 SQVTM, CDR2 ANQGSEA. The V end was cut by 0 bases, the J end by 4 bases, with 12 bases between. The CDR3 DNA sequence: TGCAGCGTTGAAGACAACAGGGAGGGCACTGAAGCTTTCTTT. Translating it yields CSVEDNREGTEAFF.

This clone is a singleton in its sample. The chain joins TRBV7-9 to TRBJ2-7, with TRBD1 matching 8 bases. The CDR3 is 15 amino acids. J lost 4 bases, V lost 3 bases, and 8 bases had no gene match. Germline CDR1 is SEHNR and CDR2 is FQNEAQ (reference sequence). CDR3 DNA sequence: TGTGCCAGCAGCTTCGGTCGGGACAGGAAATACGAGCAGTACTTC. This translates into CASSFGRDRKYEQYF.

Regarding this clone: Other DNA sequences in the sample encode the same CDR3. This sequence joins TRBV9 and TRBJ2-1; 13 nucleotides agree with TRBD2. V lost 4 bases to trimming and J lost 7 bases; unmatched junction nucleotides: 5. Germline loops: CDR1 SGDLS, CDR2 YYNGEE. The CDR3 consists of 15 residues. The CDR3 coding sequence is TGTGCCAGCAGCCCCCGGACTAGCGGGGGAAATGAGCAGTTCTTC. This sequence encodes CASSPRTSGGNEQFF.

The gene calls are TRBV30 and TRBJ1-3; D is perhaps TRBD1 (5 bases). The V end was cut by 0 bases, the J end by 0 bases, with 12 bases between. The CDR3 totals 16 residues. Germline lookup yields CDR1 GTSNPN and CDR2 SVGIG (reference sequence). CDR3 sequence reads: CAWSVQEAISGNTIYF. Written as DNA, the CDR3 is TGTGCCTGGAGTGTACAGGAAGCGATCTCTGGAAACACCATATATTTT.

The count of this clone is one. The V gene is TRBV19, the J gene TRBJ1-2, with 11 positions matching TRBD1. Trimming cost V 7 bases and J 7 bases; bases outside gene matches: 8. Germline CDR1 is LNHDA and CDR2 is SQIVND (reference sequence). CDR3 length: 14 residues. Written as DNA, the CDR3 is TGTGCCAGTAATCTTGGACAGGGGGCATTTGGCTACACCTTC. This translates into CASNLGQGAFGYTF.

The chain carries TRBV14 and TRBJ1-1; TRBD1 aligns across 7 bases. Germline assignment: CDR1 SGHDN and CDR2 FVKESK. V trimming: 2 bases; J trimming: 0 bases; junction bases outside the gene matches: 3. CDR3 length: 15 amino acids. DNA of the CDR3: TGTGCCAGCAGCCAAAAGAGGGGGCTGAACACTGAAGCTTTCTTT. Translated, it gives CASSQKRGLNTEAFF.

The rearrangement uses TRBV28 and TRBJ2-1; the match to TRBD2 covers 7 bases. Trimming took 3 bases from V and 5 from J; bases not matched to a gene: 10. CDR1 and CDR2 from the germline V gene are MDHEN and SYDVKM. The CDR3 has 16 residues. The CDR3 is CASSLNRGRIHNEQFF. CDR3 nucleotide sequence: TGTGCCAGCAGTTTGAATCGCGGGAGAATCCACAATGAGCAGTTCTTC.